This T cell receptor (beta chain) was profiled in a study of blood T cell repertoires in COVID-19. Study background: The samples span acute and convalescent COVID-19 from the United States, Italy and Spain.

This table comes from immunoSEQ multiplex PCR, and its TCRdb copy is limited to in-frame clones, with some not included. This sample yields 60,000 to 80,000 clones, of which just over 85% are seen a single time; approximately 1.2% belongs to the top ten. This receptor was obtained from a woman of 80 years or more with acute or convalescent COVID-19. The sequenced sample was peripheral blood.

In nucleotides, the CDR3 is TGTGCCAGCAGCTTAGGTGGGACAGTCTACGAGCAGTACTTC. This codes for CASSLGGTVYEQYF. The rearrangement joins TRBV7-9 to TRBJ2-7; TRBD1 aligns across 7 bases. Trimming removed 1 base from V and 3 bases from J; junction bases left unmatched: 3. The CDR3 length is 14 residues. Per germline, CDR1 SEHNR and CDR2 FQNEAQ (reference sequence).